One sample yielded the 9 T cell receptor beta chains listed below, sequenced in a study of identical twins. TCRdb reprocessed the 5' RACE reads via MiXCR and lists one record per CDR3 protein. The table shows approximately 470,000 distinct CDR3 sequences, with approximately 15% occurring only once. The sample was also reused in another study, on yellow fever vaccine responses in identical twins.

Material for sequencing was CD4+ T cells sorted from blood. These receptors all come from a young woman in good health.

This clonotype has a count of ten or more. This rearrangement joins TRBV5-1 to TRBJ2-3, with no clear D. The CDR3 contains 15 residues. V was pared by 0 bases and J by 0 bases, with 8 bases between. CDR1 is SGHRS and CDR2 is YFSETQ in the germline V gene. The CDR3 DNA follows: TGCGCCAGCAGCTTGGAGGCTGGAAGCACAGATACGCAGTATTTT. Protein sequence: CASSLEAGSTDTQYF.

This chain joins TRBV6-1 and TRBJ2-5; 9 nucleotides agree with TRBD2. Germline values: CDR1 MNHNS, CDR2 SASEGT. Losses at the gene ends were 7 bases for V and 4 bases for J; bases not matched to a gene: 16. CDR3 size: 17 residues. CDR3 residues: CASTRLGAGGPRETQYF. The DNA of the CDR3 is TGTGCCAGCACGAGGTTGGGGGCGGGAGGGCCAAGAGAGACCCAGTACTTC.

This clonotype was seen ten or more times. The CDR3 is CSATISGSFTDTQYF. Written as DNA, the CDR3 is TGCAGTGCTACCATTAGCGGGAGTTTCACAGATACGCAGTATTTT. This chain joins TRBV20-1 and TRBJ2-3; 9 bases are shared with TRBD2. In germline, CDR1 is DFQATT, CDR2 SNEGSKA (reference sequence). The J segment lost 2 bases and the V segment lost 4 bases, leaving 7 bases of the junction unmatched. The CDR3 is 15 residues long.

The chain links TRBV15 to TRBJ2-7, with TRBD2 matching 12 bases. V lost 4 bases, J lost 4 bases, and 5 bases stayed unmatched. Germline-derived CDR1 and CDR2 are LNHNV and YYDKDF (reference sequence). This CDR3 spans 15 amino acids. In DNA, the CDR3 is TGTGCCACCAGCAAACTAGCGGGAGGTGGTTACGAGCAGTACTTC. The encoded protein is CATSKLAGGGYEQYF.

This clonotype was seen a handful of times. The chain recombines TRBV5-1 with TRBJ2-1; 14 nucleotides line up with TRBD2. The CDR3 is 16 amino acids. V was clipped by 0 bases and J by 6 bases; unmatched bases: 2. From germline, CDR1 is SGHRS and CDR2 YFSETQ. For the CDR3, the DNA is TGCGCCAGCAGCTTGGGGACTAGCGGGGGGATCAATGAGCAGTTCTTC. Its protein is CASSLGTSGGINEQFF. The whole variable domain, remainder taken from reference TRBV5-1 and TRBJ2-1, is KAGVTQTPRYLIKTRGQQVTLSCSPISGHRSVSWYQQTPGQGLQFLFEYFSETQRNKGNFPGRFSGRQFSNSRSEMNVSTLELGDSALYLCASSLGTSGGINEQFFGPGTRLTVL.

This chain links TRBV10-3 with TRBJ1-1, with D possibly matching TRBD1 (5 bases). The V end lost 3 bases, the J end lost 1 base, and 9 bases lay between the germline ends. CDR1 and CDR2 (germline): ENHRY, SYGVKD. This CDR3 has 14 residues. The CDR3 DNA sequence: TGTGCCATCAGTGAACGGCAGGGGAACACTGAAGCTTTCTTT. It codes for CAISERQGNTEAFF.

The table lists this clonotype with many counts. This chain connects TRBV29-1 to TRBJ2-1; 11 bases fit TRBD2. The germline gives CDR1 SQVTM, CDR2 ANQGSEA. The trim removed 6 bases at V and 6 bases at J, leaving 7 bases unmatched. This CDR3 region has 14 residues. The CDR3 DNA sequence: TGCAGCGTGACCCCCGGGACTAGCGGCAATGAGCAGTTCTTC. Translating it yields CSVTPGTSGNEQFF.

V usage is TRBV2 and J usage is TRBJ1-4; no definite D call. Germline assignment: CDR1 SNHLY and CDR2 FYNNEI. Trimming stripped 5 bases from V and 8 bases from J, with 12 bases between. CDR3 length: 13 residues. CDR3 amino acids: CASSYSREEKLFF. The CDR3, as DNA: TGTGCCAGCAGTTACTCTAGGGAGGAAAAACTGTTTTTT. Full variable domain (missing parts from reference TRBV2 and TRBJ1-4): EPEVTQTPSHQVTQMGQEVILRCVPISNHLYFYWYRQILGQKVEFLVSFYNNEISEKSEIFDDQFSVERPDGSNFTLKIRSTKLEDSAMYFCASSYSREEKLFFGSGTQLSVL.

This clonotype was seen ten or more times. The chain's CDR3 is CASTQLAGSYNEQFF. CDR3 coding DNA: TGTGCCAGCACCCAACTAGCGGGCTCCTACAATGAGCAGTTCTTC. The chain is built from TRBV7-2 and TRBJ2-1, with 9 bases matching TRBD2. The junction had 4 bases not matched to a gene; V was cut back by 7 bases and J by 0 bases. This CDR3 region has 15 residues. Germline V gene sequence: CDR1 SGHTA, CDR2 FQGNSA.